This T cell receptor (beta chain) came from a study of Graves' ophthalmopathy and Graves' hyperthyroidism (dated by TCRdb to the late 2010s). About the full investigation: Peripheral blood was collected at initial diagnosis, before any treatment. Following sampling, methimazole starting at 30 mg daily was administered to hyperthyroidism patients, and high-dose intravenous methylprednisolone was administered to ophthalmopathy patients. In over 5 hyperthyroidism patients, the T-cell repertoire of thyroid tissue was compared with the T-cell repertoire of blood. An independent validation cohort comprised around 20 hyperthyroidism patients and some 16 patients who later progressed from hyperthyroidism to ophthalmopathy. In total, around 130 blood samples were TCR-sequenced: approximately 42 ophthalmopathy, under 80 hyperthyroidism and some 17 hyperthyroidism-to-ophthalmopathy patients. To tell Graves' ophthalmopathy apart from Graves' hyperthyroidism, and to predict which patients would progress to ophthalmopathy, the study relied on TCR beta repertoire signatures. To explore V-J signatures distinguishing ophthalmopathy from hyperthyroidism, a discovery set of under 110 patients (roughly 45 ophthalmopathy, 55 to 60 stable hyperthyroidism) was enrolled. The 100 discovery patients were randomly split 7:3 into training and test sets.

Ophthalmopathy patients had moderately to severely active disease, Clinical Activity Score of at least 3, NOSPECS grade of at least 4, and disease duration under 3 months. Patients with other autoimmune diseases, uncontrolled infections, pregnancy or lactation were excluded. Clinical symptoms, serum thyroxine, TRAb, thyroid ultrasound and orbital computed tomography formed the basis of the diagnosis. PBMCs were isolated from roughly 10 ml of fresh peripheral blood by Ficoll-Paque density gradient centrifugation. Trizol reagent was used to extract the total RNA, and its quality was then checked on an Agilent 2100 Bioanalyzer. Overall study outcomes, separate from this receptor: In cross-validation, the 13-signature model distinguished ophthalmopathy from stable hyperthyroidism with approximately 90% sensitivity and approximately 81% specificity, while in the test set the corresponding values were about 80% and 75%. In validation, the model predicted ophthalmopathy progression with 70.59% sensitivity and roughly 72% specificity; some 13 predicted patients were CT-confirmed with GO in a median of around 6 months. Most expanded thyroid clonotypes with frequency above 0.001 were also detected in blood, suggesting blood repertoires may reflect the thyroid immune response. No statistical method was used to predetermine the sample size, and group allocation was not hidden from the investigators.

For repertoire sequencing, TCR beta CDR3 regions were amplified from RNA transcripts. The first round of RT-PCR was done with HTBI primers and the Qiagen OneStep RT-PCR kit, and was followed by a second round of multiplex PCR, then size selection and purification. Libraries were sequenced on an Illumina HiSeq2000 using paired-end 100 bp reads. The source study handled its data this way. Reads were processed with SOAPnuke, discarding reads with adapters, uncalled bases, mean Phred below 15, or no exact constant-primer or identifier match. COPE v1.2.5 was used to merge high-quality paired reads. Each unique nucleotide sequence was treated as a clonotype, and MiTCR v1.1 was used to align the clonotypes to the IMGT TRB V, D and J references. Analysis was restricted to V-J combinations with a frequency above 0.0001, which covered roughly 99% of repertoires. A TCR clonal expansion and chaos score per V-J combination was defined as the ratio of F50 clonal expansion to chaos observed in the TCRdist matrix. Welch's t-statistics and random forest were used to reduce features to some 13 V-J combinations, which were fed into a naive Bayes classifier. The Morisita-Horn index was used to measure how similar the thyroid and blood repertoires were. TCRdb reprocessed the public reads (quality trimming at Q25 with fastp, clone calling with MiXCR) and kept in-frame beta chains. Under each unique CDR3 protein, matching rows form one entry showing the most common genes and DNA. The V and J calls shown here were made by TCRdb, not taken from the authors' results. This sample holds over 150,000 distinct CDR3 sequences; 30% to 45% were observed only once. The top ten clonotypes cover approximately 6.3% of the sample.

This clonotype was counted at least ten times. It has no known antigen specificity. No base-level quality is on record; no much larger clone is a single base apart. The sample comprised peripheral blood. The sequence was collected from a woman in her thirties or forties with Graves' ophthalmopathy. Donor details come from another sample of the same person, matched by shared clones.

The CDR3 region has the sequence CASSPDVNYGYTF. The DNA sequence is TGTGCCAGCAGTCCGGACGTCAACTATGGCTACACCTTC. This receptor chain uses TRBV6-2 or TRBV6-3 and TRBJ1-2; confidence is insufficient to name the D gene. The germline V gene supplies CDR1 MNHEY and CDR2 SVGEGT. V and J lose 5 bases and 2 bases, and a span of 9 bases separates them. Its CDR3 holds 13 amino acids, cysteine through phenylalanine. The sequence is cut down to CDR3 DNA, 39 bases in frame from base 1.